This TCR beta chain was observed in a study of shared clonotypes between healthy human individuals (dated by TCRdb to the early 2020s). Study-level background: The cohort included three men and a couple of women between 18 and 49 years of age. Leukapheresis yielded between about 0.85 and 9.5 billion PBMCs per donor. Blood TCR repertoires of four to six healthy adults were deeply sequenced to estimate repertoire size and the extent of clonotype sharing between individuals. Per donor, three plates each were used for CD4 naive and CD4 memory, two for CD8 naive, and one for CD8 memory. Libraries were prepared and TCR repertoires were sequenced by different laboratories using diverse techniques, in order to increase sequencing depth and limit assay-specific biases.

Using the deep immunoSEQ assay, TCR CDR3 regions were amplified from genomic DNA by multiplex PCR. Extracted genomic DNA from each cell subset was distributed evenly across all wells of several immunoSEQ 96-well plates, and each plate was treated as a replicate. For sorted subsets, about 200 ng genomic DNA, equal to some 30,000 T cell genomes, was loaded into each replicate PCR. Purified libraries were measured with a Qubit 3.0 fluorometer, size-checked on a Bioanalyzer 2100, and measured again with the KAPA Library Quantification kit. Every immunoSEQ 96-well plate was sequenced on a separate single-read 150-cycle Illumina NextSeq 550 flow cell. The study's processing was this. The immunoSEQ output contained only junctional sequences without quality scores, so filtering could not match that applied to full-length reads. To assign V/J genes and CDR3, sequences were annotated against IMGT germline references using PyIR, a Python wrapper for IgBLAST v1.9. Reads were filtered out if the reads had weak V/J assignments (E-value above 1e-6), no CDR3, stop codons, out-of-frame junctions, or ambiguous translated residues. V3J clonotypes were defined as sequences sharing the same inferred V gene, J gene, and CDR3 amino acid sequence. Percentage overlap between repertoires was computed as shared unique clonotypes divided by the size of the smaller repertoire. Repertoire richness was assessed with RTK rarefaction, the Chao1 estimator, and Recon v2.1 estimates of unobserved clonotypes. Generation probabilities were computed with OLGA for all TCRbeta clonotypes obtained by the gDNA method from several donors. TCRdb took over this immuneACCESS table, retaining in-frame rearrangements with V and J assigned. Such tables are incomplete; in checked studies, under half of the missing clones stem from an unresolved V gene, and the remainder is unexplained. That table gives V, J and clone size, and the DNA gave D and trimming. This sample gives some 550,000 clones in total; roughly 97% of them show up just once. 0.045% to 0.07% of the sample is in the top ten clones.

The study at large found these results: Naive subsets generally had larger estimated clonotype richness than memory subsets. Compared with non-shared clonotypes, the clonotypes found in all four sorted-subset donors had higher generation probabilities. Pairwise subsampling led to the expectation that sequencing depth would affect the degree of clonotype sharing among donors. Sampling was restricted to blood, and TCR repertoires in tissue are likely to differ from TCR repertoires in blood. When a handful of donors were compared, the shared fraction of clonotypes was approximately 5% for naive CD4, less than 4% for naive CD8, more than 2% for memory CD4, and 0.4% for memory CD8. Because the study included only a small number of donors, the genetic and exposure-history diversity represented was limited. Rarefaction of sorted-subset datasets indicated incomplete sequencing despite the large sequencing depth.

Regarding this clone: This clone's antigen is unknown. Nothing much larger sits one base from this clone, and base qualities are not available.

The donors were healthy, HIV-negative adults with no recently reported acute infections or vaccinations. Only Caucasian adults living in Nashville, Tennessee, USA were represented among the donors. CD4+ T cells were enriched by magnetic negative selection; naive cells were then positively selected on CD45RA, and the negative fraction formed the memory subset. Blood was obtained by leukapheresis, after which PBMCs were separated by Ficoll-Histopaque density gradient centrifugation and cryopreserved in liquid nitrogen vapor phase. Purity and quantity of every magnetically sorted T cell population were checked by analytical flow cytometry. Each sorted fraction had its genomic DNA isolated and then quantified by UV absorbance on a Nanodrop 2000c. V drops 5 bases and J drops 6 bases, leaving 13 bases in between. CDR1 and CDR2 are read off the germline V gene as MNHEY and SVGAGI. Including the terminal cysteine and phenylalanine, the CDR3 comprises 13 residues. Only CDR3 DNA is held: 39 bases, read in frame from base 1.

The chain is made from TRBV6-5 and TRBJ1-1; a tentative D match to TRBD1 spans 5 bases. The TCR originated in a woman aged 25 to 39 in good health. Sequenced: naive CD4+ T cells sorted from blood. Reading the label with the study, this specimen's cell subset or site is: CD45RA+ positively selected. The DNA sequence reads TGTGCCAGCAGTGTCGCCGGGACGGCTGAAGCTTTCTTT. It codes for CASSVAGTAEAFF.